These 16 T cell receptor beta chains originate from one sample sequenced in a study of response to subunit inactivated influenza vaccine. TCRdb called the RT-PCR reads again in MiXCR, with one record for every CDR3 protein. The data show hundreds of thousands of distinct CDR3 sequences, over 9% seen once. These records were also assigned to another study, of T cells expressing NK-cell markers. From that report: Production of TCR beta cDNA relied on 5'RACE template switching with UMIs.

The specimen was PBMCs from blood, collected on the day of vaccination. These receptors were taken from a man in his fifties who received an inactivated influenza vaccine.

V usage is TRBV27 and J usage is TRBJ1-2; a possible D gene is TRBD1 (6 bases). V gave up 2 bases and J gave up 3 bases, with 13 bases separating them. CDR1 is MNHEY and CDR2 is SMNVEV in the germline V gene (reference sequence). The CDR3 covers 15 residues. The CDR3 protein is CASSLGGLRHYGYTF. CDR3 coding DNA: TGTGCCAGCAGTTTAGGGGGCCTAAGGCACTATGGCTACACCTTC.

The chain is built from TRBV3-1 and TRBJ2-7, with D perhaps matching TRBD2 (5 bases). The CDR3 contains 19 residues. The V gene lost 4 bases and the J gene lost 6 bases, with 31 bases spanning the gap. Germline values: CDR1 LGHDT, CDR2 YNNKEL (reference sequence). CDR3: CASSPNPGTILPFPVEQYF. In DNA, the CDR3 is TGTGCCAGCAGCCCAAATCCGGGAACCATCCTTCCTTTTCCGGTCGAGCAGTACTTC.

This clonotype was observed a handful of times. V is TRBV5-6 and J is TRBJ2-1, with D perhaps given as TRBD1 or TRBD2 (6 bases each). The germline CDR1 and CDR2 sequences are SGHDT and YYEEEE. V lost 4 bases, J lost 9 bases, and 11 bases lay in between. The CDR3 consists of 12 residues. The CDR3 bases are TGTGCCAGCAGCCCGGGGGCAGGTGAGCAGTTCTTC. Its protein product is CASSPGAGEQFF.

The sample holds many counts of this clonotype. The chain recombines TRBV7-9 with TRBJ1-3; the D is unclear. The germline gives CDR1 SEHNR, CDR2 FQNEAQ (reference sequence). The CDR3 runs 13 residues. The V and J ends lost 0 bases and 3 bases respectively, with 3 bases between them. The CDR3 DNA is TGTGCCAGCAGCTTAGCGGGTGGAAACACCATATATTTT. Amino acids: CASSLAGGNTIYF.

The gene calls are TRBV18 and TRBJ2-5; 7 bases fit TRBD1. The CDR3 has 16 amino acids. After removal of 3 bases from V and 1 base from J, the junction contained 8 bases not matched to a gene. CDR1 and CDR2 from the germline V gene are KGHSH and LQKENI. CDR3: CASSPLPGTVQETQYF. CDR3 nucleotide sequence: TGTGCCAGCTCACCGTTACCCGGGACAGTCCAAGAGACCCAGTACTTC.

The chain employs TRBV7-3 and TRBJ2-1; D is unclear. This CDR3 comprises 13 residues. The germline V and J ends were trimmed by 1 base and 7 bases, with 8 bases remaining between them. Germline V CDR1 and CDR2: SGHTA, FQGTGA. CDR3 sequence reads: CASSLNRLNEQFF. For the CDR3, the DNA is TGTGCCAGCAGCTTAAATCGGCTGAATGAGCAGTTCTTC. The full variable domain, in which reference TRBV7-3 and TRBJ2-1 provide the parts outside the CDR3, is GAGVSQTPSNKVTEKGKYVELRCDPISGHTALYWYRQSLGQGPEFLIYFQGTGAADDSGLPNDRFFAVRPEGSVSTLKIQRTERGDSAVYLCASSLNRLNEQFFGPGTRLTVL.

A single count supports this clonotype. CDR3 bases: TGTGCCAGCAGCCAAGCGGAAAGCCGGGACAGGGGACGCTACACCTTC. Translating it yields CASSQAESRDRGRYTF. This chain connects TRBV3-1 to TRBJ1-2; 10 bases fit TRBD1. The ends lost 1 base at V and 9 bases at J; junction bases unmatched: 11. The CDR3 spans 16 residues. Germline V gene data show CDR1 as LGHDT and CDR2 as YNNKEL (reference sequence).

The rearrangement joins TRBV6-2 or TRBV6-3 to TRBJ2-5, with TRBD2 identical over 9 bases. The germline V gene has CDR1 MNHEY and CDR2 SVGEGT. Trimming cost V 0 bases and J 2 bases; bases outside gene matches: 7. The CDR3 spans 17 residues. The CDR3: CASSYSPGTSFQETQYF. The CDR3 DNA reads TGTGCCAGCAGTTACTCTCCGGGGACTAGCTTTCAAGAGACCCAGTACTTC.

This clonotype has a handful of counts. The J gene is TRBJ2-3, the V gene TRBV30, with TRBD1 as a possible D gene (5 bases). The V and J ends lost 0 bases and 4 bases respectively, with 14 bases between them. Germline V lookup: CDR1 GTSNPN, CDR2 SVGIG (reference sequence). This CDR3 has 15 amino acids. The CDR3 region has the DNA TGTGCCTGGAGTGTAGGGCAGGGATGGGCAGATACGCAGTATTTT. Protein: CAWSVGQGWADTQYF.

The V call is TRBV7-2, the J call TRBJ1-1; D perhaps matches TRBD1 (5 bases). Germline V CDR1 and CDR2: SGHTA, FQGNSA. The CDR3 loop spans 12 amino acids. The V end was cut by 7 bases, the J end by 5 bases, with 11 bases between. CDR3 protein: CASNRLRTEAFF. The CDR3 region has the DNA TGTGCCAGCAACAGGCTCCGGACTGAAGCTTTCTTT.

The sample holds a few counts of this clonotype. The CDR3 protein is CASSSHLGQGLSYEQYF. CDR3 bases: TGTGCCAGCAGCTCTCATTTGGGACAGGGCCTCTCCTACGAGCAGTACTTC. V and J are TRBV7-9 and TRBJ2-7; TRBD1 agrees at 9 bases. The V gene's germline CDR1 is SEHNR and CDR2 FQNEAQ (reference sequence). This CDR3 contains 17 residues. V lost 4 bases to trimming and J lost 0 bases; unmatched junction nucleotides: 10.

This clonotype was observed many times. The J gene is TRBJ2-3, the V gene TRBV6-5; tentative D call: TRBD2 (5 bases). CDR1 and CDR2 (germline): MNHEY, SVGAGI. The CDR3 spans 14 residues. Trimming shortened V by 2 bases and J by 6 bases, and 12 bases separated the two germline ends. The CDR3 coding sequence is TGTGCCAGCAGTTACGGTGCTGGGAGTGATACGCAGTATTTT. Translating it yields CASSYGAGSDTQYF.

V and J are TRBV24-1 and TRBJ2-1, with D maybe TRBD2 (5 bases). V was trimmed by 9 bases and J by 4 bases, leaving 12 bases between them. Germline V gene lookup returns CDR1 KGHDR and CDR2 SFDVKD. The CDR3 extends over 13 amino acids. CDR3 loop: CATEGKKYNEQFF. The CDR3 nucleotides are TGTGCCACCGAGGGTAAGAAGTACAATGAGCAGTTCTTC.

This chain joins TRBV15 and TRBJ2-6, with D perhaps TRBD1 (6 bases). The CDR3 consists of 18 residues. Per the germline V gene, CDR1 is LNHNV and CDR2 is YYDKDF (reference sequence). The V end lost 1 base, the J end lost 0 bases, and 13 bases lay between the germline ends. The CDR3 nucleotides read TGTGCCACCAGCAGAGGGAGGACAGATTTCTCTGGGGCCAACGTCCTGACTTTC. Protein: CATSRGRTDFSGANVLTF.

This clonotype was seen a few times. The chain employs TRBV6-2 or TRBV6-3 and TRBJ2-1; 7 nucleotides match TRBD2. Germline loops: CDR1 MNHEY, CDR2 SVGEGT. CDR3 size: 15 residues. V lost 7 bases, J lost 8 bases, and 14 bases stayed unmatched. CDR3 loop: CASTSPFRGVYEQFF. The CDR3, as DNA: TGTGCCAGCACCTCCCCTTTCCGGGGGGTGTATGAGCAGTTCTTC.

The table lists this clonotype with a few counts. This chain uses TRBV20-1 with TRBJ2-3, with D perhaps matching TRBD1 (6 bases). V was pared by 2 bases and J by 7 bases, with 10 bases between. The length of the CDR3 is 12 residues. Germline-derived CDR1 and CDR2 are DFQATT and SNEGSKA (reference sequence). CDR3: CSARQGQNTQYF. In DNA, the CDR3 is TGCAGTGCTAGACAGGGGCAAAATACGCAGTATTTT.